These 6 T cell receptor beta chains were all obtained from the same sample, sequenced in a study of CD8+ T cells in alopecia areata. cDNA serving as the sequencing template came from extracted, reverse transcribed RNA. TCRdb's table, derived via immunoSEQ multiplex PCR, lists solely in-frame clones and lacks some. The profile shows 90,000 to 100,000 clones, roughly 41% of them singletons. Sequencing input: CD4+ T cells sorted from blood. The source of these receptors is a human donor with alopecia areata.

The gene calls are TRBV28 and TRBJ2-7; D is unclear. Per germline, CDR1 MDHEN and CDR2 SYDVKM. CDR3 length: 11 residues. The germline V and J ends were trimmed by 3 bases and 8 bases, with 8 bases remaining between them. The CDR3 spells CASSFFAQQYF. In nucleotides, the CDR3 is TGTGCCAGCAGTTTCTTCGCACAGCAGTACTTC.

The gene calls are TRBV29-1 and TRBJ1-1; D is perhaps TRBD1 (6 bases). Trimming took 7 bases from V and 3 from J, leaving 18 bases between them. This CDR3 is 14 amino acids long. Germline-derived CDR1 and CDR2 are SQVTM and ANQGSEA. This CDR3 is CSASPGRGYTEAFF. The CDR3 bases are TGCAGCGCATCTCCCGGCAGGGGATACACTGAAGCTTTCTTT.

The genes are TRBV5-4 and TRBJ2-3; possibly TRBD1 for D (6 bases). V was pared by 4 bases and J by 4 bases, with 13 bases between. Germline lookup yields CDR1 SGHNT and CDR2 YYREEE (reference sequence). The CDR3 length is 14 residues. Here the CDR3 reads CASSIKQGADTQYF. CDR3 bases: TGTGCCAGCAGCATTAAACAGGGTGCAGATACGCAGTATTTT.

The chain joins TRBV19 to TRBJ2-7; tentatively, D is TRBD1 (7 bases). With 5 bases removed from V and 4 bases from J, the gap between germline ends came to 12 bases. Germline assignment: CDR1 LNHDA and CDR2 SQIVND (reference sequence). CDR3 length: 13 amino acids. CDR3 loop: CASSPTGRYEQYF. CDR3 bases: TGTGCCAGTAGTCCGACAGGGAGGTACGAGCAGTACTTC.

This clone was observed a single time. The rearrangement joins TRBV7-2 to TRBJ2-3, with 7 nucleotides matching TRBD2. The germline V gene encodes CDR1 SGHTA and CDR2 FQGNSA. The V gene end was trimmed by 5 bases and the J gene end by 2 bases; junction bases not matched to a gene: 7. This CDR3 has 15 amino acids. CDR3: CASSRQSGATDTQYF. CDR3 nucleotides: TGTGCCAGCAGCCGACAGAGCGGGGCCACAGATACGCAGTATTTT.

The V gene is TRBV10-1, the J gene TRBJ2-7; perhaps TRBD1 as D (7 bases). CDR1 WNHNN and CDR2 SYGVQD come from the germline V gene (reference sequence). The length of the CDR3 is 16 residues. Trimming shortened V by 7 bases and J by 5 bases, and 24 bases separated the two germline ends. CDR3 nucleotides: TGCGCCAGCAACTATAGAGACAGGGAGGCTTGGGACGAGCAGTACTTC. This translates into CASNYRDREAWDEQYF.